Given below is one T cell receptor beta chain in context. This sample is drawn from a study of blood T cell repertoires in COVID-19. Study-level background: Sites in the United States, Italy and Spain provided acute and convalescent COVID-19 samples. T cells, B-cell-depleted T cells, or PBMCs provided the cDNA or gDNA that served as material.

Assay used: immunoSEQ multiplex PCR; TCRdb lists only in-frame clones, some missing. Of around 120,000 clones detected, about 86% appear once; the ten largest clones hold roughly 5.5%. This CDR3 spans 16 amino acids. The J segment lost 2 bases and the V segment lost 3 bases, leaving 2 bases of the junction unmatched. CDR1 is SGDLS, CDR2 YYNGEE, per germline. The material sequenced was peripheral blood. The receptor comes from a man older than 75 with active or convalescent COVID-19. J is TRBJ2-1 and V is TRBV9, with 13 bases fitting TRBD2. The DNA of the CDR3 is TGTGCCAGCAGCGAACTAGCGGGGGGGACCTACAATGAGCAGTTCTTC. Amino acids: CASSELAGGTYNEQFF.